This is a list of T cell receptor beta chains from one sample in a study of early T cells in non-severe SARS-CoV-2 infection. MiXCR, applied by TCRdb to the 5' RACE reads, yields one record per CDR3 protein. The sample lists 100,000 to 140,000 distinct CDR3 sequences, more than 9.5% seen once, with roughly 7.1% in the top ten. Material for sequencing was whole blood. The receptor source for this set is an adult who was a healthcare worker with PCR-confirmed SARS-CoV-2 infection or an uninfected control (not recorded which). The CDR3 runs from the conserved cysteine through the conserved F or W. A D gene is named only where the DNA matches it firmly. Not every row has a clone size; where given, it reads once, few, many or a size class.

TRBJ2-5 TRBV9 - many TGTGCCAGCAGCGTAGGCGGATTGAGGTCAATGGAGACCCAGTACTTC CASSVGGLRSMETQYF
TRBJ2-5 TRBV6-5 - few TGTGCCAGCAGTTACCTCGACAACTCAGAGACCCAGTACTTC CASSYLDNSETQYF
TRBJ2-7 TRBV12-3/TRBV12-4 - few TGTGCCAGCAGCCGCGGCTTGTCCTACGAGCAGTACTTC CASSRGLSYEQYF
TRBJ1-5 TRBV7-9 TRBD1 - TGTGCCAGCAGCTTGGGGGGACAGATCCTATCACAGCCCCAGCATTTT CASSLGGQILSQPQHF
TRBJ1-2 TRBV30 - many TGTGCCTCGGACCCCCTCTATGGCTACACCTTC CASDPLYGYTF
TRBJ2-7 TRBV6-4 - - TGTGCCAGCAGTGAGAGGGGAGGACACGAGCAGTACTTC CASSERGGHEQYF
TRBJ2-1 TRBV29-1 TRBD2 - TGCAGCGTTGAAGGACTAGCGGGATCTACCTACAATGAGCAGTTCTTC CSVEGLAGSTYNEQFF
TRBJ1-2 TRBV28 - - TGTGCCAGCAGTGGGGACACCATCTATGGCTACACCTTC CASSGDTIYGYTF
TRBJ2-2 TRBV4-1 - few TGCGCCAGCAGCCAAGACGGAAGCGTTTCGAACACCGGGGAGCTGTTTTTT CASSQDGSVSNTGELFF
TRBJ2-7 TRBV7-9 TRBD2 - TGTGCCAGCAGCTACCCGGGACTAGGAAAGGAGCCCTACGAGCAGTACTTC CASSYPGLGKEPYEQYF
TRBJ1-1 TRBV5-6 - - TGTGCCAGCAGCTTCACGGGACCGACCACTGAAGCTTTCTTT CASSFTGPTTEAFF
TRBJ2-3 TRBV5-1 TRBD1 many TGCGCCAGCAGCTTGGAGGGGGCTAGCACAGATACGCAGTATTTT CASSLEGASTDTQYF
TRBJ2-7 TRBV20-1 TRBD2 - TGCAGTGCTGGCTCCCTTGGACTAGCGGGAGACGAGCAGTACTTC CSAGSLGLAGDEQYF
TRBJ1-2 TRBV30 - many TGTGCCTGGAGTGTACGGGTCGGGACACCTCTTTTC CAWSVRVGTPLF
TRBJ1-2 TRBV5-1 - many TGCGCCAGCAGCTTACAAGGGGCCTATGGCTACACCTTC CASSLQGAYGYTF
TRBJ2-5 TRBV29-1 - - TGCAGCGGCCGAACAGGGACCGGAGAGACCCAGTACTTC CSGRTGTGETQYF